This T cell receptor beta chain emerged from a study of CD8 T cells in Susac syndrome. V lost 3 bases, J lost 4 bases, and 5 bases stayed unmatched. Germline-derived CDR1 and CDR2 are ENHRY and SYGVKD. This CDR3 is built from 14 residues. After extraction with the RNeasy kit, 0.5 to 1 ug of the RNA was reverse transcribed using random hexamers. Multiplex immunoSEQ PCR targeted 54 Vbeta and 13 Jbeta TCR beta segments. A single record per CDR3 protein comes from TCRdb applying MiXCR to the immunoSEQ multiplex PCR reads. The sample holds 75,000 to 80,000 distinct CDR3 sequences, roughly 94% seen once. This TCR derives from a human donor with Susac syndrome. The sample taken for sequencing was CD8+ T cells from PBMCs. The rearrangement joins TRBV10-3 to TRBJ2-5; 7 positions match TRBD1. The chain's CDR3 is CAISDPQGRETQYF. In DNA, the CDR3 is TGTGCCATCAGTGACCCACAGGGGCGAGAGACCCAGTACTTC.